One and the same sample provided the 14 T cell receptor beta chains below, sequenced in a study of a mutant IDH1 vaccine in newly diagnosed glioma. Time point: week 35, safety follow-up. In every dose of vaccine, 300 ug of mutant IDH1 20-mer peptide was given alongside topical imiquimod. TCRdb's copy holds only in-frame clones and misses some; the assay was immunoSEQ multiplex PCR. This sample has 34,000 or so clones, with more than 75% found just once. Antigens of these TCRs are unknown. The sample here was PBMCs, taken from a glioma patient whose treatment included an IDH1 peptide vaccine. The receptor source for this set is a man in his thirties or forties with glioma.

The genes are TRBV20-1 and TRBJ2-1; D possibly matches TRBD1 or TRBD2 (5 bases each). Trimming left V 6 bases short and J 8 bases short, with 8 bases between. The germline gives CDR1 DFQATT, CDR2 SNEGSKA (reference sequence). CDR3 length equals 10 residues. The CDR3 coding sequence is TGCAGTGCGCAGGGAGATGAGCAGTTCTTC. This sequence encodes CSAQGDEQFF.

This clone was observed a handful of times. The J gene is TRBJ1-4, the V gene TRBV10-3, with D hard to call. The CDR3 contains 14 residues. Germline-derived CDR1 and CDR2 are ENHRY and SYGVKD. Trimming pared 3 bases from V and 8 bases from J, leaving 13 bases between. CDR3 residues: CAISETGDWEKLFF. The CDR3 DNA reads as TGTGCCATCAGTGAAACTGGGGATTGGGAAAAACTGTTTTTT.

This chain joins TRBV19 and TRBJ1-1; TRBD1 agrees at 8 bases. V lost 6 bases to trimming and J lost 0 bases; unmatched junction nucleotides: 3. Germline V CDR1 and CDR2: LNHDA, SQIVND (reference sequence). This CDR3 has 14 residues. CDR3 sequence (DNA): TGTGCCAGTAGCTGGGACAGGCTGAACACTGAAGCTTTCTTT. This translates into CASSWDRLNTEAFF.

This clone was counted between two and nine times. The chain joins TRBV2 to TRBJ2-7; 8 bases are shared with TRBD2. The J segment lost 6 bases and the V segment lost 7 bases, leaving 11 bases of the junction unmatched. CDR1 is SNHLY, CDR2 FYNNEI, per germline. The CDR3 has 14 residues. The CDR3 loop reads CASKGSGTLGEQYF. The CDR3 DNA sequence: TGTGCCAGCAAGGGTAGCGGGACTCTCGGCGAGCAGTACTTC. The full variable domain, completed using reference TRBV2 and TRBJ2-7, is EPEVTQTPSHQVTQMGQEVILRCVPISNHLYFYWYRQILGQKVEFLVSFYNNEISEKSEIFDDQFSVERPDGSNFTLKIRSTKLEDSAMYFCASKGSGTLGEQYFGPGTRLTVT.

The chain has TRBV11-3 and TRBJ1-1, with TRBD1 matching 7 bases. The CDR3 consists of 14 residues. Trimming took 5 bases from V and 7 from J; bases not matched to a gene: 10. From germline, CDR1 is SGHNT and CDR2 YENEEA. This CDR3 reads CASSDRGRDSEAFF. The CDR3 DNA reads TGTGCCAGCAGCGACCGGGGGCGGGACAGTGAAGCTTTCTTT.

This clone has just a few counts. The rearrangement joins TRBV5-4 to TRBJ1-3; D remains ambiguous. Germline lookup yields CDR1 SGHNT and CDR2 YYREEE (reference sequence). The CDR3 is made up of 14 amino acids. Trimming removed 1 base at V and 4 bases at J, with 9 bases between. DNA for the CDR3: TGTGCCAGCAGCTTGTTGTCCGCGGGAAACACCATATATTTT. This sequence encodes CASSLLSAGNTIYF. The full variable domain, rest sourced from reference TRBV5-4 and TRBJ1-3, is ETGVTQSPTHLIKTRGQQVTLRCSSQSGHNTVSWYQQALGQGPQFIFQYYREEENGRGNFPPRFSGLQFPNYSSELNVNALELDDSALYLCASSLLSAGNTIYFGEGSWLTVV.

This clone occurred once. The rearrangement joins TRBV13 to TRBJ2-6; D is ambiguous. The V and J ends lost 5 bases and 3 bases respectively, with 5 bases between them. The CDR3 consists of 13 residues. Germline V gene sequence: CDR1 PRHDT, CDR2 FYEKMQ (reference sequence). The CDR3 coding sequence is TGTGCCAGCAGCCCTGGTGGGGCCAACGTCCTGACTTTC. Protein sequence: CASSPGGANVLTF.

The chain uses TRBV10-1 and TRBJ2-3, with TRBD2 matching over 7 bases. CDR1 and CDR2 (germline): WNHNN, SYGVQD (reference sequence). The CDR3 totals 18 residues. Trimming cost V 7 bases and J 0 bases; bases outside gene matches: 16. The CDR3 sequence is CASTEGRGLKTSTDTQYF. In nucleotides, the CDR3 is TGCGCCAGCACCGAGGGGAGGGGCCTCAAGACTAGCACAGATACGCAGTATTTT.

V usage is TRBV18 and J usage is TRBJ1-4; tentatively, D is TRBD1 (5 bases). Germline CDR1 and CDR2: KGHSH and LQKENI. The ends were cut back, 4 bases at V and 8 bases at J, with 20 bases in the middle. The length of the CDR3 is 16 residues. CDR3 sequence reads: CASSLTWGKPEEKLFF. Here the CDR3 DNA reads TGTGCCAGCTCACTCACCTGGGGGAAACCTGAGGAAAAACTGTTTTTT.

This chain joins TRBV2 and TRBJ2-7; unclear D gene. Germline values: CDR1 SNHLY, CDR2 FYNNEI. Trimming shortened V by 1 base and J by 2 bases, and 15 bases separated the two germline ends. The CDR3 is 16 residues long. The CDR3 DNA sequence: TGTGCCAGCAGTGAAGGGGTTGAAATTGCACCCTACGAGCAGTACTTC. This encodes CASSEGVEIAPYEQYF.

This clone has a handful of counts. This chain uses TRBV15 with TRBJ1-1, with D hard to call. Germline CDR1 and CDR2: LNHNV and YYDKDF (reference sequence). This CDR3 has 13 residues. V lost 5 bases to trimming and J lost 1 base, with 8 bases between them. DNA for the CDR3: TGTGCCACCAGCCGGGAGACGAACACTGAAGCTTTCTTT. The encoded protein is CATSRETNTEAFF.

V usage is TRBV19 and J usage is TRBJ2-1, with D uncertain. Germline V CDR1 and CDR2: LNHDA, SQIVND (reference sequence). Between the trimmed V and J ends, which lost 2 bases and 0 bases, there was a span of 14 bases. This CDR3 is 17 amino acids long. The CDR3 loop is CASSILVARSSYNEQFF. The CDR3 nucleotides are TGTGCCAGTAGTATACTAGTTGCCCGCAGCTCCTACAATGAGCAGTTCTTC.

This sequence joins TRBV15 and TRBJ1-2; the D is unclear. V lost 3 bases, J lost 11 bases, and 25 bases lay in between. Germline-derived CDR1 and CDR2 are LNHNV and YYDKDF (reference sequence). The CDR3 consists of 16 residues. CDR3 DNA: TGTGCCACCAGCAGGGTAGGAAACCTAGCGGCGGGAAAATACACCTTC. Translating gives CATSRVGNLAAGKYTF.

The CDR3 is CSVERGSGYTF. The CDR3 DNA reads TGCAGCGTTGAAAGAGGGTCCGGCTACACCTTC. The V and J genes are TRBV29-1 and TRBJ1-2; D is ambiguous. Deletions cut 2 bases from V and 8 bases from J, with 9 bases between. CDR1 and CDR2 (germline): SQVTM, ANQGSEA. The CDR3 contains 11 residues.